The 20 T cell receptor beta chains below were found in one sample sequenced in a study of cytomegalovirus exposure and HLA in healthy donors. The primer mix had 60 Vbeta and 13 Jbeta primers. Repertoires were generated with immunoSEQ multiplex PCR, while TCRdb's copy carries only in-frame clones and drops some. Here the sample spans about 110,000 clones, roughly 80% being singletons. The sequenced sample consisted of PBMCs. The origin of the receptors is a man aged 55 to 70 in good health and CMV-seronegative.

The gene calls are TRBV28 and TRBJ1-3; possibly TRBD1 for D (6 bases). Trimming took 3 bases from V and 0 from J, leaving 15 bases between them. The CDR3 sequence is 17 residues long. In germline, CDR1 is MDHEN, CDR2 SYDVKM. This CDR3 reads CASSFHGQSPSGNTIYF. DNA for the CDR3: TGTGCCAGCAGTTTCCACGGACAGTCTCCCTCTGGAAACACCATATATTTT.

The V call is TRBV27, the J call TRBJ2-5; D possibly corresponds to TRBD2 (5 bases). V shed 2 bases and J shed 5 bases, with 15 bases lying between them. The germline V gene has CDR1 MNHEY and CDR2 SMNVEV (reference sequence). This CDR3 region has 15 residues. CDR3 sequence (DNA): TGTGCCAGCAGTTTAATTGAGGGTTCTAAGGAGACCCAGTACTTC. Its translation: CASSLIEGSKETQYF.

The genes are TRBV18 and TRBJ1-5, with 7 nucleotides matching TRBD1. The CDR3 has 15 amino acids. V lost 1 base to trimming and J lost 2 bases; unmatched junction nucleotides: 2. The germline CDR1 and CDR2 sequences are KGHSH and LQKENI. The CDR3 bases are TGTGCCAGCTCACCACTCGGACAGGGCAATCAGCCCCAGCATTTT. Amino acid sequence: CASSPLGQGNQPQHF.

This rearrangement joins TRBV9 to TRBJ2-2, with D possibly being TRBD2 (6 bases). Germline V gene sequence: CDR1 SGDLS, CDR2 YYNGEE. V was cut by 4 bases and J by 6 bases, with 16 bases left in between. The CDR3 spans 15 residues. CDR3 loop: CASSPPGGDPGELFF. CDR3 nucleotides: TGTGCCAGCAGCCCCCCCGGAGGGGATCCCGGGGAGCTGTTTTTT.

This rearrangement joins TRBV7-8 to TRBJ1-5; weak D call: TRBD1 (6 bases). V was cut by 5 bases and J by 7 bases, with 15 bases left in between. The length of the CDR3 is 14 residues. CDR1 is SGHVS, CDR2 FQNEAQ, per germline. The CDR3 sequence is CASSQGWAAQPQHF. DNA for the CDR3: TGTGCCAGCAGCCAGGGGTGGGCGGCACAGCCCCAGCATTTT. Together with reference TRBV7-8 and TRBJ1-5, the CDR3 gives the full variable domain: GAGVSQSPRYKVAKRGQDVALRCDPISGHVSLFWYQQALGQGPEFLTYFQNEAQLDKSGLPSDRFFAERPEGSVSTLKIQRTQQEDSAVYLCASSQGWAAQPQHFGDGTRLSIL.

The CDR3 sequence: CASSIRGNTGELFF. CDR3 coding DNA: TGTGCCAGTAGTATCCGGGGGAACACCGGGGAGCTGTTTTTT. V and J are TRBV19 and TRBJ2-2; D is perhaps TRBD2 (5 bases). The V gene lost 3 bases and the J gene lost 1 base, with 6 bases spanning the gap. The CDR3 covers 14 residues. From germline, CDR1 is LNHDA and CDR2 SQIVND (reference sequence).

The V gene is TRBV6-5, the J gene TRBJ1-2; D is ambiguous. The CDR3 is 14 amino acids. CDR1 is MNHEY and CDR2 is SVGAGI in the germline V gene. The V end was cut by 5 bases, the J end by 0 bases, with 10 bases between. CDR3: CASSPYMTNYGYTF. Here the CDR3 DNA reads TGTGCCAGCAGTCCTTACATGACTAACTATGGCTACACCTTC.

The chain combines TRBV5-4 with TRBJ1-1, with a weak D call TRBD1 (5 bases). Trimming shortened V by 1 base and J by 6 bases, and 10 bases separated the two germline ends. Germline V gene sequence: CDR1 SGHNT, CDR2 YYREEE (reference sequence). This CDR3 is built from 13 residues. The CDR3 region has the DNA TGTGCCAGCAGCTTGAGCAGGGCCGCTGAAGCTTTCTTT. Translating it yields CASSLSRAAEAFF.

This rearrangement joins TRBV7-2 to TRBJ2-7; D may be TRBD1 (6 bases). The germline V and J ends were trimmed by 5 bases and 7 bases, with 15 bases remaining between them. The germline V gene encodes CDR1 SGHTA and CDR2 FQGNSA. The CDR3 is 13 residues long. CDR3 in DNA: TGTGCCAGCAGCCCAGGGACAACGAGGGAGCAGTACGTC. It encodes CASSPGTTREQYV.

The chain joins TRBV5-6 to TRBJ2-3; possibly TRBD1 for D (6 bases). Deletions cut 4 bases from V and 2 bases from J, with 17 bases between. The CDR3 sequence is 16 residues long. Germline V gives CDR1 SGHDT, CDR2 YYEEEE. The CDR3 region has the DNA TGTGCCAGCAGCCGTGCCGCCAGGGGTAACACAGATACGCAGTATTTT. It specifies CASSRAARGNTDTQYF.

The rearrangement joins TRBV7-9 to TRBJ1-4; D unresolved. Germline V gene sequence: CDR1 SEHNR, CDR2 FQNEAQ (reference sequence). The CDR3 length is 12 residues. Deletions cut 8 bases from V and 7 bases from J, with 11 bases between. CDR3 DNA sequence: TGTGCCAGCGGGCCAGACATTGAAAAACTGTTTTTT. Amino acids: CASGPDIEKLFF.

The rearrangement links TRBV2 to TRBJ1-1, with 10 positions matching TRBD1. The V segment lost 6 bases and the J segment 6 bases; nucleotides outside the gene matches: 7. The germline CDR1 and CDR2 sequences are SNHLY and FYNNEI. The CDR3 totals 14 residues. The CDR3, as DNA: TGTGCCAGCAGCGACAGGGGGCCTAGGGCTGAAGCTTTCTTT. Its translation is CASSDRGPRAEAFF.

This clone occurred a few times. The J gene is TRBJ1-5, the V gene TRBV19; possible D gene TRBD1, 6 bases. Germline loops: CDR1 LNHDA, CDR2 SQIVND (reference sequence). V was pared by 8 bases and J by 3 bases, with 14 bases between. The CDR3 totals 14 residues. Here the CDR3 DNA reads TGTGCCAGTTCCCGGACAGACTACAATCAGCCCCAGCATTTT. Protein product: CASSRTDYNQPQHF.

The rearrangement joins TRBV2 to TRBJ2-5; 10 bases line up with TRBD1. This CDR3 has 16 amino acids. Germline-derived CDR1 and CDR2 are SNHLY and FYNNEI. After removal of 5 bases from V and 1 base from J, the junction contained 7 bases not matched to a gene. CDR3 sequence: CASSYLTGGGQETQYF. Here the CDR3 DNA reads TGTGCCAGCAGTTATTTGACAGGGGGCGGCCAAGAGACCCAGTACTTC.

This chain connects TRBV25-1 to TRBJ1-6, with TRBD1 as a possible D gene (5 bases). Germline V gives CDR1 MGHDK, CDR2 SYGVNS. The CDR3 loop spans 17 amino acids. V was shortened by 3 bases and J by 3 bases, with 15 bases between the two germline ends. CDR3 protein: CASSESTRVDYNSPLHF. The CDR3 DNA follows: TGTGCCAGCAGTGAGTCAACCAGGGTTGACTATAATTCACCCCTCCACTTT.

V usage is TRBV25-1 and J usage is TRBJ1-1; D is unresolved. V lost 6 bases and J lost 3, with 26 bases in between. CDR1 is MGHDK and CDR2 is SYGVNS in the germline V gene. The CDR3 runs 18 residues. The CDR3 spells CASRGIEVTGFGDTEAFF. In DNA, the CDR3 is TGTGCCAGCAGGGGCATAGAAGTTACGGGATTTGGGGACACTGAAGCTTTCTTT.

This clone was detected a few times. The J gene is TRBJ2-2, the V gene TRBV5-1; 10 nucleotides line up with TRBD2. Looked up from germline, CDR1 is SGHRS and CDR2 is YFSETQ. Trimming at V came to 3 bases and at J to 5 bases, leaving 4 bases not matched to a gene. This CDR3 comprises 15 residues. In nucleotides, the CDR3 is TGCGCCAGCAGCTGGCTAGCGGGAGAGACCGGGGAGCTGTTTTTT. It specifies CASSWLAGETGELFF.

The chain combines TRBV5-1 with TRBJ2-1, with TRBD1 identical over 9 bases. CDR1 and CDR2 from the germline V gene are SGHRS and YFSETQ. The CDR3 length is 16 residues. Losses at the gene ends were 4 bases for V and 8 bases for J; bases not matched to a gene: 13. CDR3 protein: CASSPNGQGYNDEQFF. The CDR3 DNA is TGCGCCAGCAGCCCAAACGGACAGGGGTATAACGATGAGCAGTTCTTC.

V gene TRBV4-1 combines with J gene TRBJ2-5, with D tentatively TRBD1 (6 bases). Germline CDR1 and CDR2: MGHRA and YSYEKL. CDR3 length: 19 amino acids. V gave up 1 base and J gave up 1 base, with 22 bases separating them. The CDR3 spells CASSQGPPSYTGFQETQYF. DNA for the CDR3: TGCGCCAGCAGCCAAGGGCCCCCATCTTATACAGGGTTCCAAGAGACCCAGTACTTC.

V is TRBV6-5 and J is TRBJ2-5; 12 bases fit TRBD1. The DNA matches TRBJ2-7 better at its end, which makes the J call doubtful. The CDR3 loop spans 16 amino acids. Germline V CDR1 and CDR2: MNHEY, SVGAGI. In nucleotides, the CDR3 is TGTGCCAGCAGTTACTCGGGGACAGGGGGCTTGGACGAGCAGTACTTC. This gives the protein CASSYSGTGGLDEQYF.